The T cell receptor beta chain described here comes from a study of monozygotic twins with cystic fibrosis. Regarding the study as a whole: Unrelated CF individuals shared fewer identical clonotypes than monozygotic CF twins. Shared CDR3 numbers were not associated with age, concordance or severity.

Clones were read by immunoSEQ multiplex PCR, and TCRdb kept only the in-frame ones, dropping some. The sample lists 18,000 or so clones, 91% occurring once. Looked up from germline, CDR1 is MNHNS and CDR2 is SASEGT. The CDR3 is 15 amino acids. Unmatched junction bases numbered 6, after V lost 0 bases and J lost 7 bases. This clone is a singleton in its sample. Its antigen is still unknown. V usage is TRBV6-1 and J usage is TRBJ1-2, with 9 nucleotides matching TRBD1. This clonotype originated in a girl aged 2-10 years with cystic fibrosis. The sequenced sample was blood. In DNA form, the CDR3 reads TGTGCCAGCAGTGAAGCAGGGACAGGGTCAATTGGCTACACCTTC. Amino acid sequence: CASSEAGTGSIGYTF.